The clone carrying this T cell receptor beta chain has a handful of counts. Its antigen is still unknown. Trimming removed 11 bases from V and 6 bases from J, with 22 bases in between. The CDR3 sequence is 15 residues long. Germline V CDR1 and CDR2: LNHDA, SQIVND (reference sequence). TCRbeta library construction was performed incorporating unique molecular identifiers. One entry per CDR3 protein, called by TCRdb with MiXCR from the PCR reads. The repertoire includes about 490,000 distinct CDR3 sequences, over 9.5% of them detected once, and just over 2% sits in the top ten. These data are taken from a study of T-cell reconstitution after alpha-beta-depleted transplantation in children. Study findings and constraints: Surviving recipient cells, namely T cells and thymic progenitors, were the source of high day-60 TCRbeta diversity in some patients. Several hundred rapidly expanded clones from non-depleted graft cells reportedly supplied alpha-beta T cells about two months post-transplant.

The chain combines TRBV19 with TRBJ1-4; D gene uncertain. Specimen: PBMCs, collected before TCRalphabeta/CD19-depleted stem cell transplant. This receptor was obtained from a child aged 2 to 10 with inherited bone marrow failure, due to receive a stem cell transplant. CDR3 sequence (DNA): TGTGCCTCCACGGAGACTGGCGCGGGGTATGAAAAACTGTTTTTT. It is translated as CASTETGAGYEKLFF.